These T cell receptor beta chains were read from a single sample in a study of cytomegalovirus exposure and HLA in healthy donors. TCRdb's table, derived via immunoSEQ multiplex PCR, lists solely in-frame clones and lacks some. The sample includes about 60,000 clones, 70% seen only once; the top ten take roughly a fifth. Sequenced input: PBMCs. The receptors shown here come from a woman aged 55 to 70 in good health and CMV-seropositive. Each CDR3 is given with its conserved first and last residue. The D gene is left open where the match is weak. A row's size may be missing; if present it is once, few, many or a size class.

D gene	V gene	clone size	J gene	CDR3 DNA	CDR3 protein
.	TRBV28	.	TRBJ1-2	TGTGCCAGCAGTCCGTTTCCCCTCCGGACAGTTATACATCGCTACACCTTC	CASSPFPLRTVIHRYTF
.	TRBV7-2	.	TRBJ2-7	TGTGCCAGCAGCTCCAGAGGGAGTAGGGGGTACTACGAGCAGTACTTC	CASSSRGSRGYYEQYF
TRBD1	TRBV18	once	TRBJ2-3	TGTGCCAGCTCACCTTCCCTGATGGGCGACAGGGGTTCAGATACGCAGTATTTT	CASSPSLMGDRGSDTQYF
.	TRBV9	.	TRBJ2-2	TGTGCCAGCAGCGTCGGTGCTTCGAACACCGGGGAGCTGTTTTTT	CASSVGASNTGELFF
.	TRBV7-6	.	TRBJ2-1	TGTGCCAGCAGCTCATCCTCACAGGAGCAGTTCTTC	CASSSSSQEQFF
TRBD1	TRBV25-1	.	TRBJ2-7	TGTGCCAGCAGTGAAACCGGGACAGCCTACGAGCAGTACTTC	CASSETGTAYEQYF
.	TRBV19	.	TRBJ1-5	TGTGCCAGTAGTACCTCCGCCGGAAAGGGGAGGTACCAGCCCCAGCATTTT	CASSTSAGKGRYQPQHF
.	TRBV18	.	TRBJ2-7	TGTGCCAGCTCACCACCCCAGGGCAGCTCCTACGAGCAGTACTTC	CASSPPQGSSYEQYF
.	TRBV2	.	TRBJ1-6	TGTGCCAGCAGTGAAGGCAGGGGAATCTATAATTCACCCCTCCACTTT	CASSEGRGIYNSPLHF
.	TRBV6-5	.	TRBJ2-5	TGTGCCAGCAGTTACTCGATGGGGGGAGAGACCCAGTACTTC	CASSYSMGGETQYF
.	TRBV19	.	TRBJ2-7	TGTGCCAGTAGTCCCGGACAGTCCTACGAGCAGTACTTC	CASSPGQSYEQYF
.	TRBV21-1	.	TRBJ1-2	TGTGCCAGCCTTTGGAGAACAGGGGGCGACTATGGCTACACCTTC	CASLWRTGGDYGYTF
.	TRBV7-7	.	TRBJ1-1	TGTGCCAGCAGCCCCCGGAGCACTGAAGCTTTCTTT	CASSPRSTEAFF
.	TRBV5-1	.	TRBJ1-6	TGCGCCAGCAGCCTAGGGGAGGATTCACCCCTCCACTTT	CASSLGEDSPLHF
.	TRBV5-1	.	TRBJ2-3	TGCGCCAGCCTTAGCGGACCTAGCACAGATACGCAGTATTTT	CASLSGPSTDTQYF
TRBD1	TRBV2	.	TRBJ2-6	TGTGCCAGCATCCAAGACAGGGCTGGGGCCAACGTCCTGACTTTC	CASIQDRAGANVLTF
.	TRBV18	.	TRBJ1-1	TGTGCCAGCTCACCAGGGACGGAGGGAAAAAAATCGGCTTTCTTT	CASSPGTEGKKSAFF
.	TRBV5-1	.	TRBJ2-2	TGCGCCAGCAGCTTGGAAGCAGGCCTCACCGGGGAGCTGTTTTTT	CASSLEAGLTGELFF
TRBD1	TRBV7-8	.	TRBJ1-4	TGTGCCAGCAGCTTCCCAGGGGGTGAAAAACTGTTTTTT	CASSFPGGEKLFF
TRBD1	TRBV18	.	TRBJ1-1	TGTGCCAGCTCACCTCCTAGAAGGGGGCGCGACACTGAAGCTTTCTTT	CASSPPRRGRDTEAFF
.	TRBV6-5	.	TRBJ2-3	TGTGCCAGCAGTTACCGCTGGGAGTCAGATACGCAGTATTTT	CASSYRWESDTQYF
.	TRBV6-1	.	TRBJ2-7	TGTGCCAGCAACTCCCACAGCTCCTACGAGCAGTACTTC	CASNSHSSYEQYF
.	TRBV11-2	.	TRBJ1-4	TGTGCCAGCAGCTCCCGGACAGCCTTTAATGAAAAACTGTTTTTT	CASSSRTAFNEKLFF
TRBD1	TRBV6-5	once	TRBJ1-2	TGTGCCAGCAGCTCACAGGGGTACGGTGGCTACACCTTC	CASSSQGYGGYTF
.	TRBV6-5	.	TRBJ1-6	TGTGCCAGCAGCCGGGACAATATTAATTCACCCCTCCACTTT	CASSRDNINSPLHF
TRBD1	TRBV5-6	.	TRBJ2-2	TGTGCCAGCAGCTCGGTCGGACAGGGCGGAACCGGGGAGCTGTTTTTT	CASSSVGQGGTGELFF
TRBD1	TRBV30	.	TRBJ1-1	TGTGCCTGGGACAGGGGGCGTCTGGGCACTGAAGCTTTCTTT	CAWDRGRLGTEAFF
TRBD1	TRBV5-5	.	TRBJ2-1	TGTGCCAGCAGCCCCACCCTTCGAGACAGGGGATTGAATGAGCAGTTCTTC	CASSPTLRDRGLNEQFF
TRBD2	TRBV2	.	TRBJ2-3	TGTGCCAGCAGAACCCCGGGGACTAGCGGACAAGCTACTAGCACAGATACGCAGTATTTT	CASRTPGTSGQATSTDTQYF
.	TRBV9	.	TRBJ2-5	TGTGCCAGCAGCGTGGGACTTCAAGAGACCCAGTACTTC	CASSVGLQETQYF
TRBD1	TRBV7-8	few	TRBJ2-3	TGTGCCAGCAGCCCCCGGGGGACAGGGACAGATACGCAGTATTTT	CASSPRGTGTDTQYF
TRBD1	TRBV6-6	.	TRBJ1-5	TGTGCCAGCAGTCACCCTACAGGGGTGCGGCAGCCCCAGCATTTT	CASSHPTGVRQPQHF
.	TRBV18	once	TRBJ2-7	TGTGCCAGCTCACCAGGCCACGAGCAGTACTTC	CASSPGHEQYF
TRBD1	TRBV7-2	few	TRBJ1-5	TGTGCCAGCAGTCGGACAGGACAGGGCGGTCAGCCCCAGCATTTT	CASSRTGQGGQPQHF
.	TRBV18	.	TRBJ1-1	TGTGCCAGCTCACAGGGGATGAACACTGAAGCTTTCTTT	CASSQGMNTEAFF
TRBD2	TRBV9	.	TRBJ2-3	TGTGCCAGCAGCAGACGAGCGGGGGGGCCGGAAGATACGCAGTATTTT	CASSRRAGGPEDTQYF
.	TRBV6-1	.	TRBJ2-5	TGTGCCAGCAGTGTCGGGTACCAAGAGACCCAGTACTTC	CASSVGYQETQYF
TRBD1	TRBV28	.	TRBJ1-1	TGTGCCAGCAGTTTTCCGGGACAGGGTTACCCTGAAGCTTTCTTT	CASSFPGQGYPEAFF
.	TRBV7-2	.	TRBJ2-5	TGTGCCAGCAGCTTAAGGTGGCTGGAGGAGACCCAGTACTTC	CASSLRWLEETQYF
TRBD2	TRBV30	.	TRBJ2-1	TGTGCCTGGAGTCTCTTTCCCTCACTAGCGGGAGCGGGGAATGAGCAGTTCTTC	CAWSLFPSLAGAGNEQFF
TRBD1	TRBV7-2	.	TRBJ2-2	TGTGCCAGCAGCTGGGGACAGCTGAACACCGGGGAGCTGTTTTTT	CASSWGQLNTGELFF
TRBD1	TRBV5-1	.	TRBJ1-2	TGCGCCAGCAGCTCAACCGGGACAGGGAACTATGGCTACACCTTC	CASSSTGTGNYGYTF
TRBD2	TRBV19	.	TRBJ2-2	TGTGCCAGTAGTGTTGGCGGGGGGAACACCGGGGAGCTGTTTTTT	CASSVGGGNTGELFF
TRBD1	TRBV25-1	.	TRBJ1-4	TGTGCCAGCTCCAGGGGGGCTAATGAAAAACTGTTTTTT	CASSRGANEKLFF
.	TRBV9	.	TRBJ1-1	TGTGCCAGCAGCCCCCGGGTGAACACTGAAGCTTTCTTT	CASSPRVNTEAFF
.	TRBV6-6	few	TRBJ2-7	TGTGCCAGCAGTCTAGCAAACTACGAGCAGTACTTC	CASSLANYEQYF
.	TRBV2	.	TRBJ1-1	TGTGCCAGCAGTGGTGAGGTGGGCACTGAAGCTTTCTTT	CASSGEVGTEAFF
.	TRBV30	once	TRBJ2-7	TGTGCCTGGTTTTTGTCCGTACCGACTAGCTACGAGCAGTACTTC	CAWFLSVPTSYEQYF
.	TRBV4-2	.	TRBJ1-2	TGTGCCAGCAGCCTCGACAGTGGCTACGGGTATGGCTACACCTTC	CASSLDSGYGYGYTF
TRBD1	TRBV15	.	TRBJ2-3	TGTGCCACCAGCAAAAGACAGGGGTCGCAGGCAGATACGCAGTATTTT	CATSKRQGSQADTQYF
TRBD1	TRBV2	.	TRBJ1-1	TGTGCCAGTCGAAGGGACAGCCAATTTTCAGGAGCTTTCTTT	CASRRDSQFSGAFF
.	TRBV18	.	TRBJ1-2	TGTGCCAGCTCACCTGAAGGGGCAATGCCTGTCGACTACACCTTC	CASSPEGAMPVDYTF
.	TRBV19	.	TRBJ1-1	TGTGCCAGTAGTATGTGGAGAAGTGAAGCTTTCTTT	CASSMWRSEAFF